The 18 T cell receptor beta chains below were found in one sample sequenced in a study of technical replicates of blood from a few donors. Sequencing used immunoSEQ multiplex PCR; TCRdb keeps in-frame clones, though not all of them. The sample has about 81,000 clones; 85% to 95% are singletons. Sequenced: T cells isolated from PBMCs. These receptors were obtained from a human donor in good health.

This chain connects TRBV27 to TRBJ2-1, with D maybe TRBD1 (6 bases). This CDR3 is 15 amino acids long. The germline V and J ends were trimmed by 5 bases and 0 bases, with 11 bases remaining between them. Germline CDR1 and CDR2: MNHEY and SMNVEV (reference sequence). CDR3 sequence: CASSQGPFSYNEQFF. DNA for the CDR3: TGTGCCAGCAGTCAGGGGCCTTTCTCCTACAATGAGCAGTTCTTC.

The chain employs TRBV19 and TRBJ1-4; D possibly corresponds to TRBD1 (6 bases). CDR1 and CDR2 from the germline V gene are LNHDA and SQIVND (reference sequence). V gave up 6 bases and J gave up 12 bases, with 26 bases separating them. CDR3 size: 16 residues. This CDR3 is CASRSIGTRSEGELFF. The CDR3 DNA reads TGTGCCAGTAGGAGTATAGGAACCAGATCCGAGGGGGAACTGTTTTTT. Combining the CDR3 with reference TRBV19 and TRBJ1-4 gives the whole variable domain DGGITQSPKYLFRKEGQNVTLSCEQNLNHDAMYWYRQDPGQGLRLIYYSQIVNDFQKGDIAEGYSVSREKKESFPLTVTSAQKNPTAFYLCASRSIGTRSEGELFFGSGTQLSVL.

The chain has TRBV5-1 and TRBJ2-1, with D uncertain. Trimming left V 1 base short and J 4 bases short, with 9 bases between. This CDR3 has 14 amino acids. Germline V lookup: CDR1 SGHRS, CDR2 YFSETQ. CDR3 DNA sequence: TGCGCCAGCAGCTTGAATAGTAATTACAATGAGCAGTTCTTC. As protein: CASSLNSNYNEQFF.

In its sample, this clone was seen a few times. V and J are TRBV5-1 and TRBJ1-1, with D uncertain. The CDR3 is 14 residues long. V dropped 4 bases and J dropped 0 bases, with 10 bases sitting between them. Germline lookup yields CDR1 SGHRS and CDR2 YFSETQ. The chain's CDR3 is CASSLQMLNTEAFF. The DNA for the CDR3 is TGCGCCAGCAGCCTACAGATGCTGAACACTGAAGCTTTCTTT.

This chain uses TRBV5-6 with TRBJ1-1; D gene uncertain. The CDR3 consists of 14 residues. The V gene's germline CDR1 is SGHDT and CDR2 YYEEEE. The V gene lost 2 bases and the J gene lost 4 bases, with 12 bases spanning the gap. The CDR3 region is CASSFGNSGTEAFF. The CDR3, as DNA: TGTGCCAGCAGCTTCGGCAATTCGGGCACTGAAGCTTTCTTT.

The V gene is TRBV5-1, the J gene TRBJ2-7, with D unclear. Between the trimmed V and J ends, which lost 2 bases and 3 bases, there was a span of 15 bases. CDR1 and CDR2 from the germline V gene are SGHRS and YFSETQ. The CDR3 runs to 15 residues. The CDR3 loop is CASSLDFTPIYEQYF. In DNA form, the CDR3 reads TGCGCCAGCAGCTTAGACTTTACGCCAATCTACGAGCAGTACTTC.

The CDR3 reads CASSSTLRGGNTGELFF. CDR3 nucleotides: TGTGCCAGCAGCTCAACCCTACGGGGGGGGAACACCGGGGAGCTGTTTTTT. This chain joins TRBV11-2 and TRBJ2-2; the match to TRBD2 covers 8 bases. In germline, CDR1 is SGHAT, CDR2 FQNNGV. V shed 4 bases, J shed 1 base, and the junction held 8 bases outside the gene matches. This CDR3 contains 17 residues.

The chain carries TRBV13 and TRBJ2-2, with TRBD2 matching 8 bases. V gave up 4 bases and J gave up 6 bases; unmatched junction bases: 4. There are 14 residues in the CDR3. Germline CDR1 reads PRHDT; CDR2 reads FYEKMQ (reference sequence). CDR3: CASSSAGRAGELFF. CDR3 DNA sequence: TGTGCCAGCAGCTCGGCCGGGAGGGCCGGGGAGCTGTTTTTT. Variable domain in full (rest from reference TRBV13 and TRBJ2-2): AAGVIQSPRHLIKEKRETATLKCYPIPRHDTVYWYQQGPGQDPQFLISFYEKMQSDKGSIPDRFSAQQFSDYHSELNMSSLELGDSALYFCASSSAGRAGELFFGEGSRLTVL.

The CDR3 sequence: CASSGQTNQPQHF. The CDR3 region has the DNA TGCGCCAGCAGTGGACAGACGAATCAGCCCCAGCATTTT. This sequence joins TRBV10-1 and TRBJ1-5; D perhaps matches TRBD1 (5 bases). Trimming took 4 bases from V and 4 from J, leaving 8 bases between them. Germline assignment: CDR1 WNHNN and CDR2 SYGVQD (reference sequence). The CDR3 spans 13 residues.

The V and J genes are TRBV7-9 and TRBJ2-1; TRBD2 aligns across 7 bases. Germline V CDR1 and CDR2: SEHNR, FQNEAQ (reference sequence). The CDR3 totals 16 residues. Losses at the gene ends were 3 bases for V and 2 bases for J; bases not matched to a gene: 7. CDR3 sequence reads: CASSFRAAGAYNEQFF. Here the CDR3 DNA reads TGTGCCAGCAGCTTCCGAGCTGCGGGGGCCTACAATGAGCAGTTCTTC.

This sequence joins TRBV29-1 and TRBJ1-1; possible D gene TRBD1, 5 bases. Per the germline V gene, CDR1 is SQVTM and CDR2 is ANQGSEA. V was trimmed by 6 bases and J by 1 base, leaving 15 bases between them. The CDR3 is made up of 14 amino acids. CDR3 loop: CSVETGSRNTEAFF. The CDR3 DNA sequence: TGCAGCGTCGAAACAGGATCACGGAACACTGAAGCTTTCTTT. Full variable domain (rest looked up from reference TRBV29-1 and TRBJ1-1): SAVISQKPSRDICQRGTSLTIQCQVDSQVTMMFWYRQQPGQSLTLIATANQGSEATYESGFVIDKFPISRPNLTFSTLTVSNMSPEDSSIYLCSVETGSRNTEAFFGQGTRLTVV.

This clone was seen only once. This chain links TRBV4-1 with TRBJ1-6, with TRBD1 matching over 9 bases. There are 14 residues in the CDR3. J gave up 10 bases and V 4 bases, and 5 bases lay outside the gene matches. CDR1 MGHRA and CDR2 YSYEKL come from the germline V gene. The chain's CDR3 is CASSPGQGGSPLHF. CDR3 nucleotide sequence: TGCGCCAGCAGCCCGGGACAGGGTGGCTCACCCCTCCACTTT.

V is TRBV13 and J is TRBJ2-1; 11 positions agree with TRBD2. CDR1 is PRHDT and CDR2 is FYEKMQ in the germline V gene (reference sequence). V lost 5 bases, J lost 4 bases, and 7 bases stayed unmatched. The CDR3 is 16 residues long. CDR3 protein: CASSRSLAGDYNEQFF. Here the CDR3 DNA reads TGTGCCAGCAGCCGATCACTAGCGGGAGATTACAATGAGCAGTTCTTC.

The V and J genes are TRBV29-1 and TRBJ2-7; TRBD1 matches at 10 bases. There are 18 residues in the CDR3. J gave up 3 bases and V 5 bases, and 19 bases lay outside the gene matches. Germline-derived CDR1 and CDR2 are SQVTM and ANQGSEA. CDR3 protein: CSVSPYLPPGQGIYEQYF. CDR3 in DNA: TGCAGCGTTTCCCCCTATCTCCCCCCGGGACAGGGGATCTACGAGCAGTACTTC.

The chain carries TRBV7-2 and TRBJ2-1; 7 bases map to TRBD2. Germline V gives CDR1 SGHTA, CDR2 FQGNSA. V dropped 6 bases and J dropped 1; count of bases not matched to a gene: 9. CDR3 size: 16 residues. CDR3 in DNA: TGTGCCAGCAGTTCACACAGCGGGGCTTCCTACAATGAGCAGTTCTTC. Protein product: CASSSHSGASYNEQFF.

The J gene is TRBJ2-1, the V gene TRBV18; TRBD1 might be the D (6 bases). The CDR3 consists of 14 residues. Germline V gives CDR1 KGHSH, CDR2 LQKENI. Trimming removed 0 bases at V and 8 bases at J, with 11 bases between. The CDR3 region is CASSPPTGTHEQFF. The CDR3 bases are TGTGCCAGCTCACCACCGACCGGGACACATGAGCAGTTCTTC.

The chain recombines TRBV4-1 with TRBJ2-3; 10 nucleotides match TRBD1. This CDR3 spans 16 amino acids. J lost 3 bases, V lost 5 bases, and 8 bases had no gene match. Germline lookup yields CDR1 MGHRA and CDR2 YSYEKL. The CDR3 DNA follows: TGCGCCAGCAGCTCCCGCACGGGACAGGGGACAGATACGCAGTATTTT. Translation: CASSSRTGQGTDTQYF.

The chain joins TRBV20-1 to TRBJ1-2, with D tentatively TRBD1 (6 bases). The CDR3 length is 11 residues. V lost 3 bases and J lost 6, with 8 bases in between. Germline loops: CDR1 DFQATT, CDR2 SNEGSKA (reference sequence). In nucleotides, the CDR3 is TGCAGTGCTAGCTCAGGGGATGGCTACACCTTC. The encoded protein is CSASSGDGYTF.